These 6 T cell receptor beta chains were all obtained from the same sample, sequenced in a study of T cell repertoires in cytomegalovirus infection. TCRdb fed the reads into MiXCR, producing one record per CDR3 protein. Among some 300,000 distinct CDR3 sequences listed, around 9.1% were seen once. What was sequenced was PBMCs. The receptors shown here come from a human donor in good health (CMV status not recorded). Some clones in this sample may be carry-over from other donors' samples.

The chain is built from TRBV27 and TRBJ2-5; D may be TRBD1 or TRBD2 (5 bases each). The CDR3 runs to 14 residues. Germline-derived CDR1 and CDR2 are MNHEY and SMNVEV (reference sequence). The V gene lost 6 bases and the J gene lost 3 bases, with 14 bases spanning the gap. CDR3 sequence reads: CASRGPDGKETQYF. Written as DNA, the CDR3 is TGTGCCAGCAGGGGACCGGACGGTAAAGAGACCCAGTACTTC.

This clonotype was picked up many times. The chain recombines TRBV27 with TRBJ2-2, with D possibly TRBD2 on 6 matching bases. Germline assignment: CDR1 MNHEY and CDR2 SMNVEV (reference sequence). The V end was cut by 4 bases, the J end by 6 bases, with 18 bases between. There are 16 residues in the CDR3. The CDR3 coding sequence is TGTGCCAGCAGTTCATACACGGGGGAAAAACCCGGGGAGCTGTTTTTT. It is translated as CASSSYTGEKPGELFF.

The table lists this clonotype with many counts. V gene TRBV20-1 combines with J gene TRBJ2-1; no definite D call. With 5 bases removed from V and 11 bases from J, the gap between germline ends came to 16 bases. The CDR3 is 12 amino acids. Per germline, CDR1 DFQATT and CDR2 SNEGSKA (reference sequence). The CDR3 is CSADPSGVKQFF. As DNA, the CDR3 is TGCAGTGCTGACCCCTCAGGAGTTAAGCAGTTCTTC.

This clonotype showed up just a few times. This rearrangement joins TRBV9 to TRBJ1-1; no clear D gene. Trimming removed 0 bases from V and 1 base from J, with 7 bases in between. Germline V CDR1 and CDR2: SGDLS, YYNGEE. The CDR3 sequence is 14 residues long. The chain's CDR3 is CASSVDSRNTEAFF. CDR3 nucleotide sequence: TGTGCCAGCAGCGTAGATAGTAGGAACACTGAAGCTTTCTTT.

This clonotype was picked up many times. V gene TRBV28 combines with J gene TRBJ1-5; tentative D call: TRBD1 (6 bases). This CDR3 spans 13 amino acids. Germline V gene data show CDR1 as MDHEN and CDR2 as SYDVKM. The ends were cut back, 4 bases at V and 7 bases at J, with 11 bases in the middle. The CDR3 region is CASSWGQSQPQHF. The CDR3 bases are TGTGCCAGCAGTTGGGGGCAGAGCCAGCCCCAGCATTTT.

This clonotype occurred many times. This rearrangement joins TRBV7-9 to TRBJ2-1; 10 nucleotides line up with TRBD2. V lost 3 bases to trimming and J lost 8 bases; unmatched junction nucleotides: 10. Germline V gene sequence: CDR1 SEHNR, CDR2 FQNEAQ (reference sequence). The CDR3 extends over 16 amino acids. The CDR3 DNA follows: TGTGCCAGCAGCTTTCTTGGGACTAGCGCCTTTGATGAGCAGTTCTTC. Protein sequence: CASSFLGTSAFDEQFF.